This TCR beta chain was observed in a study of T cells in Graves' hyperthyroidism and ophthalmopathy (dated by TCRdb to the late 2010s). Background for the entire study: TCR V-J signatures able to tell the groups apart were searched for in a discovery cohort of approximately 95 patients, of whom over 40 had Graves' ophthalmopathy and 57 had stable Graves' hyperthyroidism. The 95 to 100 discovery patients were divided at random into training and test sets in a 7:3 ratio. In over five Graves' hyperthyroidism patients, the study also compared T-cell repertoires from thyroid tissue with T-cell repertoires from blood. Following sampling, methimazole starting at 30 mg daily was given to hyperthyroidism patients, and high-dose intravenous methylprednisolone was given to ophthalmopathy patients. The paper reports TCR Vbeta CDR3 sequencing of roughly 140 peripheral blood samples: 40 or so ophthalmopathy, fewer than 80 hyperthyroidism and 17 progressor patients. Prospective prediction of ophthalmopathy was tested in an independent validation cohort of 18 to 20 hyperthyroidism patients and 17 patients who later progressed to ophthalmopathy.

The TCR beta CDR3 regions were amplified from RNA transcripts. For the first round of RT-PCR on the TCR CDR3, the HTBI primer set was used together with the Qiagen OneStep RT-PCR kit. Libraries were constructed in a second round of multiplex PCR, after which size selection and purification were carried out. Paired-end sequencing of the libraries was performed with 100 bp reads on an Illumina HiSeq2000. As for how the authors treated the data: SOAPnuke was used to process the raw data, removing reads that contained adapters or uncalled bases, had a mean Phred below 15, or lacked an exact match to the constant primer or identifier. High-quality paired reads were merged using COPE v1.2.5, and each unique nucleotide sequence was defined as a clonotype. MiTCR v1.1 was used to align the clonotypes against IMGT TRBV, TRBD and TRBJ reference segments. The analysis included only V-J combinations with a frequency above 0.0001, which together covered about 99% of the repertoires. The TCS score was defined as F50 (clonal expansion) divided by E x V (chaos), with BLOSUM62-based TCRdist calculated between CDR3 peptides within each V-J. Welch's t-statistics and random forest reduced fewer than 600 V-J features to some 14, which were used in a naive Bayes classifier (R e1071). The Morisita-Horn index was used to measure how similar the thyroid and blood repertoires were. Using fastp trimming at Q25 and MiXCR clonotype assembly, TCRdb reanalyzed the public sequencing data and kept in-frame beta chains. Rows are unified per CDR3 protein, each entry keeping the most common DNA and genes. The V and J calls and clone size are TCRdb's, not the authors'. The sample yields approximately 510,000 distinct CDR3 sequences; 35% to 50% were counted once. Of the sample, around 44% is held by the ten largest clones.

What the work shows at the level of the full study, not this receptor alone: Sample size was not statistically predetermined, and investigators were not blinded to group allocation. Most expanded thyroid clonotypes (frequency above 0.001) were also detected in blood, a finding suggesting that blood repertoires may reflect thyroid immune responses. In validation, the model predicted progression to ophthalmopathy with approximately 70% sensitivity and 72% to 75% specificity, a median of about six months before onset. A model built on a 13 V-J signature distinguished ophthalmopathy from stable hyperthyroidism, reaching roughly 88% sensitivity and approximately 81% specificity in cross-validation and 80%/75% in testing.

Exclusion was applied to patients with uncontrolled infections, other autoimmune diseases, pregnancy or lactation. Diagnoses relied on clinical symptoms, serum thyroxine and TRAb, thyroid ultrasound and orbital computed tomography. Total RNA was extracted using Trizol reagent, and RNA quality was assessed on an Agilent 2100 Bioanalyzer. This clonotype was counted only a few times. Which antigen it targets is not known. Per-base qualities were not stored, and no clone one base away is much larger. CDR1 SGDLS and CDR2 YYNGEE are derived from the germline V gene. Trimming takes 0 bases off V and 4 bases off J; junction bases not matched to a gene: 6. Including cysteine and phenylalanine, the CDR3 has 15 amino acids. Just CDR3 DNA is preserved here, 45 bases in frame from base 1.

The sequenced material came from peripheral blood or thyroid tissue (not recorded which). This sequence was found in an adult woman with Graves' disease, either hyperthyroidism or ophthalmopathy (not recorded which). This sequence uses TRBV9 and TRBJ1-2; 7 central nucleotides agree with TRBD1. The DNA sequence follows: TGTGCCAGCAGCGTAGTAACAGGGGTGACCTATGGCTACACCTTC. The encoded protein is CASSVVTGVTYGYTF.